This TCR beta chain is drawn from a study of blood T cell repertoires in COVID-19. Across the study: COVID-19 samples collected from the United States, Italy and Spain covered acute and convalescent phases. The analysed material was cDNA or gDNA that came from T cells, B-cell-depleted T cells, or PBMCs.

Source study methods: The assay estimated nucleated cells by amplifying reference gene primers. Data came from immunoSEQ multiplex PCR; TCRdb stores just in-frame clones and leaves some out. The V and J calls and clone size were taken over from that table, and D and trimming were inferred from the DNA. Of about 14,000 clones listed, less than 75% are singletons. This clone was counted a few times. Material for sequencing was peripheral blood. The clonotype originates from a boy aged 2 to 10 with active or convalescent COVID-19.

The CDR3 region has the DNA TGTGCCAGCAGCTTATCGCGGACTAGCGGGAGCACAGATACGCAGTATTTT. This sequence encodes CASSLSRTSGSTDTQYF. V gene TRBV7-9 combines with J gene TRBJ2-3, with 11 bases identical to TRBD2. The CDR3 length is 17 residues. Germline V CDR1 and CDR2: SEHNR, FQNEAQ (reference sequence). The V and J ends lost 2 bases and 0 bases, in that order; junction bases with no gene match: 4.